The text below deals with one TCR beta chain. The sample belongs to a study of blood T cell repertoires in COVID-19. Study in general: Samples taken during acute and convalescent COVID-19 were collected in the United States, Italy and Spain.

The J segment lost 5 bases and the V segment lost 5 bases, leaving 8 bases of the junction unmatched. The CDR3 extends over 15 amino acids. The V gene's germline CDR1 is MNHEY and CDR2 SVGAGI. Profiled with immunoSEQ multiplex PCR; TCRdb holds only in-frame clones, not every one. The table includes about 310,000 clones, about 88% detected once. Input material: peripheral blood. This sequence was found in a man in his 70s with acute or convalescent COVID-19. The rearrangement uses TRBV6-5 and TRBJ1-5; 8 bases align to TRBD1. The CDR3, as DNA: TGTGCCAGCAGTCTAACAGGGGGGAGGGATCAGCCCCAGCATTTT. Protein: CASSLTGGRDQPQHF.